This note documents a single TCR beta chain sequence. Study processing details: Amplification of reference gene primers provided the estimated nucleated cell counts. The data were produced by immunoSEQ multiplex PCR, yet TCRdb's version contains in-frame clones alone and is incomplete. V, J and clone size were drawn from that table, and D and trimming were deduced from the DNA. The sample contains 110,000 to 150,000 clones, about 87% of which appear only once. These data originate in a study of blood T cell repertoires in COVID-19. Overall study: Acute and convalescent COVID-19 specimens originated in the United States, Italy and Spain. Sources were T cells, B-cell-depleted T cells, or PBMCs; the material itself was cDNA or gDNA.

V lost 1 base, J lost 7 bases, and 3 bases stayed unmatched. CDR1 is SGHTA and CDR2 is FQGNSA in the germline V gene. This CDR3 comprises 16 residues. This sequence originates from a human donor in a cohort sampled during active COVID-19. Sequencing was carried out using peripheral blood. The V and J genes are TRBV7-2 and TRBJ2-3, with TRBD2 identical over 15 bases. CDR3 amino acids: CASSLVGTSGGNTQYF. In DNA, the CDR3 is TGTGCCAGCAGCTTAGTAGGGACTAGCGGGGGGAATACGCAGTATTTT.